This T cell receptor (beta chain) comes out of a study of shared clonotypes between healthy human individuals. Study in general: Each donor's CD8 memory used one plate, CD8 naive two, each CD4 subset three.

Healthy and HIV-negative, the adult donors had no recent acute infections or vaccinations. Negatively enriched CD4+ T cells were divided by CD45RA into naive and memory. CDR3 size: 11 residues. Germline trimming cut 6 bases from V and 11 bases from J; bases unmatched to any gene: 9. In germline, CDR1 is DFQATT, CDR2 SNEGSKA (reference sequence). Data came from immunoSEQ multiplex PCR; TCRdb stores just in-frame clones and leaves some out. The data contain more than 850,000 clones, about 84% of them seen just once; the ten biggest clones take up about 0.52%. This chain connects TRBV20-1 to TRBJ2-5; 7 nucleotides agree with TRBD2. The source of this sequence is a young man in good health. Some clones in this sample may be carry-over from other donors' samples. Sequences were obtained from memory CD4+ T cells from PBMCs. Subset in this sample: CD45RA-negative fraction. The CDR3 DNA is TGCAGTGCCGCAACCCCCGGGGGGCAGTACTTC. Amino acid sequence: CSAATPGGQYF.